This is a list of T cell receptor beta chains from one sample in a study of regulatory T cells in long-lasting Graves disease. Each CDR3 protein gets one entry after TCRdb re-called the multiplex PCR reads with MiXCR. This sample carries 400,000 to 450,000 distinct CDR3 sequences, about a quarter of them seen once, and the ten largest clones take 26%. The sequences come from peripheral blood mononuclear cells (PBMCs), collected when the disease was refractory, from a patient treated with antithyroid drugs. These receptors were collected from a female donor with Graves disease. Each CDR3 is given with its conserved first and last residue. The D gene is left open where the match is weak. Clone size appears in some rows only: once, few, many, or a class for an expanded clone.

J gene | clone size | D gene | V gene | CDR3 protein | CDR3 DNA
TRBJ2-1 | . | TRBD2 | TRBV12-3/TRBV12-4 | CASSTRTSGFFLNEQFF | TGTGCCAGCAGCACAAGGACTAGCGGGTTCTTTTTGAATGAGCAGTTCTTC
TRBJ2-7 | many | . | TRBV2 | CASSEPSRDYEQYF | TGTGCCAGCAGTGAACCTTCCCGAGACTACGAGCAGTACTTC
TRBJ2-7 | few | TRBD2 | TRBV20-1 | CSAGPAGIFGEQYF | TGCAGTGCAGGGCCAGCGGGAATTTTCGGCGAGCAGTACTTC
TRBJ2-7 | many | . | TRBV28 | CASRAGSYEQYF | TGTGCCAGCAGGGCCGGGTCCTACGAGCAGTACTTC
TRBJ1-2 | . | . | TRBV24-1 | CATSEGQHNGYTF | TGTGCCACCAGTGAAGGACAACACAATGGCTACACCTTC
TRBJ2-7 | many | . | TRBV12-3/TRBV12-4 | CASSPGGGATYEQYF | TGTGCCAGCAGCCCAGGGGGGGGCGCAACTTACGAGCAGTACTTC
TRBJ2-2 | few | TRBD2 | TRBV12-3/TRBV12-4 | CASSLNPLAGSGELFF | TGTGCCAGCAGTTTAAATCCCCTAGCGGGATCCGGGGAGCTGTTTTTT
TRBJ2-5 | few | TRBD2 | TRBV5-6 | CASSLLGLAGKEKTQYF | TGTGCCAGCAGCTTGCTGGGACTAGCGGGAAAGGAGAAGACCCAGTACTTC
TRBJ2-2 | few | TRBD2 | TRBV2 | CASSEGLAANTGELFF | TGTGCCAGCAGTGAAGGACTAGCGGCGAACACCGGGGAGCTGTTTTTT
TRBJ1-1 | few | . | TRBV6-1 | CASSLGRSGGTEAFF | TGTGCCAGCAGCCTCGGACGAAGCGGAGGGACTGAAGCTTTCTTT
TRBJ1-5 | many | . | TRBV7-2 | CASSLEVAGFQPQHF | TGTGCCAGCAGCTTAGAGGTTGCAGGGTTTCAGCCCCAGCATTTT
TRBJ2-5 | many | . | TRBV28 | CASTAGSQRPTVQYF | TGTGCCAGCACGGCTGGGTCCCAGCGCCCCACCGTCCAGTACTTC
TRBJ2-7 | few | TRBD2 | TRBV5-5 | CASSLAALAGDSPEQYF | TGTGCCAGCAGCTTGGCGGCACTAGCGGGAGATTCTCCCGAGCAGTACTTC
TRBJ1-2 | many | . | TRBV29-1 | CSVEGANPYGYTF | TGCAGCGTTGAGGGGGCAAATCCCTATGGCTACACCTTC
TRBJ2-7 | many | . | TRBV11-2 | CASSLEAFLYEQYF | TGTGCCAGCAGCTTAGAGGCGTTCCTCTACGAGCAGTACTTC
TRBJ1-2 | many | . | TRBV30 | CAWSLTLNGYTF | TGTGCCTGGAGTCTCACACTAAATGGCTACACCTTC
TRBJ2-7 | . | . | TRBV6-1 | CASSGGLTYEQYF | TGTGCCAGCAGTGGTGGACTGACCTACGAGCAGTACTTC
TRBJ1-3 | few | . | TRBV29-1 | CSAEVGAGSGNTIYF | TGCAGCGCCGAAGTAGGCGCGGGGAGTGGAAACACCATATATTTT
TRBJ1-4 | . | TRBD1 | TRBV5-1 | CASSLAGTGVNEKLFF | TGCGCCAGCAGCTTGGCCGGGACAGGGGTTAATGAAAAACTGTTTTTT
TRBJ1-1 | many | . | TRBV20-1 | CSARWGGDTEAFF | TGCAGTGCTAGATGGGGGGGCGACACTGAAGCTTTCTTT
TRBJ2-2 | . | TRBD2 | TRBV27 | CASSGSGTRTSYTGELFF | TGTGCCAGCAGTGGATCCGGGACTAGAACATCCTACACCGGGGAGCTGTTTTTT
TRBJ1-4 | few | . | TRBV30 | CAWTWGFGTNEKLFF | TGTGCCTGGACCTGGGGATTTGGGACTAATGAAAAACTGTTTTTT
TRBJ1-1 | . | TRBD1 | TRBV6-1 | CASSKAGGMETEAFF | TGTGCCAGCAGTAAGGCAGGGGGAATGGAAACTGAAGCTTTCTTT
TRBJ2-2 | few | TRBD1 | TRBV19 | CASRTGFHTGELFF | TGTGCCAGTAGGACAGGGTTTCACACCGGGGAGCTGTTTTTT
TRBJ1-2 | many | . | TRBV30 | CAWTEDDYGYTF | TGTGCCTGGACAGAAGATGATTATGGCTACACCTTC
TRBJ2-7 | many | TRBD1 | TRBV2 | CASRSRRDSFYEQYF | TGTGCCAGCAGGTCCCGCCGGGACAGTTTTTACGAGCAGTACTTC
TRBJ1-5 | few | TRBD1 | TRBV19 | CASTRSLPGQGWANNQPQHF | TGTGCCAGTACCCGTTCCCTCCCGGGACAGGGTTGGGCGAACAATCAGCCCCAGCATTTT
TRBJ1-1 | . | . | TRBV18 | CASSPARQAEAFF | TGTGCCAGCTCCCCAGCCCGACAGGCTGAAGCTTTCTTT
TRBJ2-7 | few | . | TRBV7-9 | CASSLGGGGGEQYF | TGTGCCAGCAGCTTAGGGGGAGGTGGCGGCGAGCAGTACTTC
TRBJ2-7 | few | TRBD2 | TRBV6-2/TRBV6-3 | CASSTLAGGSYEQYF | TGTGCCAGCAGTACACTAGCGGGAGGCTCCTACGAGCAGTACTTC
TRBJ2-7 | many | . | TRBV28 | CASSSGQSYEQYF | TGTGCCAGCAGTTCCGGACAGTCTTACGAGCAGTACTTC
TRBJ2-5 | many | . | TRBV20-1 | CSAPLGGGRQTQYF | TGCAGTGCGCCCCTGGGGGGGGGGCGGCAGACCCAGTACTTC
TRBJ1-2 | . | . | TRBV7-2 | CASSLVEGITNYGYTF | TGTGCCAGCAGCTTAGTGGAGGGTATAACTAACTATGGCTACACCTTC
TRBJ2-1 | . | . | TRBV6-9 | CASSYYQARSYNEQFF | TGTGCCAGCAGCTATTACCAAGCTCGCTCCTACAATGAGCAGTTCTTC
TRBJ1-1 | . | TRBD1 | TRBV19 | CASSSTGQPNTEAFF | TGTGCCAGTAGTTCCACGGGACAGCCTAACACTGAAGCTTTCTTT
TRBJ1-1 | many | . | TRBV6-1 | CASTLSGGNTEAFF | TGTGCCAGCACCTTGTCTGGGGGGAACACTGAAGCTTTCTTT
TRBJ2-7 | few | TRBD1 | TRBV5-6 | CASSLVFGDRDYEQYF | TGTGCCAGCAGCTTGGTTTTCGGGGACAGGGACTACGAGCAGTACTTC
TRBJ2-1 | few | TRBD1 | TRBV27 | CASRDRDRGNYNEQFF | TGTGCCAGCAGAGATAGGGACAGGGGGAACTACAATGAGCAGTTCTTC
TRBJ1-1 | . | TRBD1 | TRBV2 | CASNRQGALGTGAFF | TGTGCCAGCAATCGACAGGGGGCGTTGGGCACTGGAGCTTTCTTT
TRBJ1-1 | few | TRBD1 | TRBV12-3/TRBV12-4 | CASSSGQGASTEAFF | TGTGCCAGCAGTTCAGGACAGGGGGCGAGCACTGAAGCTTTCTTT
TRBJ1-3 | few | TRBD1 | TRBV5-1 | CASSLGTGIGNTIYF | TGCGCCAGCAGCTTGGGGACAGGGATTGGAAACACCATATATTTT
TRBJ2-3 | . | . | TRBV30 | CAWIITDTQYF | TGTGCCTGGATAATAACAGATACGCAGTATTTT
TRBJ2-7 | many | TRBD1 | TRBV6-5 | CASSYVAGGYEQYF | TGTGCCAGCAGTTACGTCGCAGGGGGATACGAGCAGTACTTC
TRBJ2-5 | . | . | TRBV29-1 | CSVESLLGARSETQYF | TGCAGCGTTGAAAGTCTCCTAGGGGCGAGATCGGAGACCCAGTACTTC
TRBJ2-5 | . | TRBD1 | TRBV5-6 | CASSSPTGDHRTQYF | TGTGCCAGCAGCTCCCCTACAGGGGACCATAGGACCCAGTACTTC
TRBJ1-2 | . | TRBD1 | TRBV6-5 | CASSYVPRGDYGYTF | TGTGCCAGCAGTTACGTGCCCAGGGGGGACTATGGCTACACCTTC
TRBJ1-2 | . | . | TRBV4-1 | CASSQDPGVYYGYTF | TGCGCCAGCAGCCAAGATCCAGGGGTTTACTATGGCTACACCTTC
TRBJ1-1 | many | TRBD1 | TRBV28 | CAPPWQGEVAFF | TGTGCCCCCCCGTGGCAGGGGGAAGTCGCTTTCTTT
TRBJ1-1 | . | TRBD1 | TRBV20-1 | CSARGQGRFTEAFF | TGCAGTGCCCGGGGACAGGGCCGATTCACTGAAGCTTTCTTT
TRBJ1-6 | few | . | TRBV11-2 | CASSLGTFPYSPLHF | TGTGCCAGCAGCTTGGGGACTTTTCCTTATTCACCCCTCCACTTT
TRBJ2-3 | few | TRBD2 | TRBV29-1 | CSIPPHSGTTDTQYF | TGCAGCATCCCACCTCATAGCGGGACCACAGATACGCAGTATTTT
TRBJ2-7 | many | TRBD2 | TRBV7-2 | CASSFPTSGRSYEQYF | TGTGCCAGCAGCTTTCCGACTAGCGGGAGGTCCTACGAGCAGTACTTC
TRBJ2-7 | . | . | TRBV19 | CASSIGTPSYEQYF | TGTGCCAGTAGTATTGGGACCCCGTCCTACGAGCAGTACTTC
TRBJ2-5 | . | . | TRBV12-3/TRBV12-4 | CASSLIAGSQETQYF | TGTGCCAGCAGTTTAATCGCGGGGTCTCAAGAGACCCAGTACTTC
TRBJ1-5 | . | . | TRBV15 | CATSRDSHRFNSNQPQHF | TGTGCCACCAGCAGAGATTCCCACAGATTCAATAGCAATCAGCCCCAGCATTTT
TRBJ2-5 | many | TRBD1 | TRBV15 | CATTDRGETQYF | TGTGCCACAACGGACAGGGGTGAGACCCAGTACTTC
TRBJ1-2 | many | . | TRBV27 | CASQPGGGVTPYGYTF | TGTGCCAGCCAACCTGGGGGGGGTGTAACTCCCTATGGCTACACCTTC
TRBJ1-1 | many | . | TRBV20-1 | CSARASGRHTEAFF | TGCAGTGCTAGAGCCTCAGGACGGCACACTGAAGCTTTCTTT
TRBJ1-5 | . | TRBD1 | TRBV6-1 | CASSEYRGFQPQHF | TGTGCCAGCAGTGAATACAGGGGTTTTCAGCCCCAGCATTTT
TRBJ2-1 | few | . | TRBV12-5 | CASGLARGTYNEQFF | TGTGCTAGTGGTTTGGCTAGGGGAACCTACAATGAGCAGTTCTTC